This TCR beta chain was identified in a study of T cell clonotyping in hematopoietic cell transplantation. Documented time point: recipient sample about 28 days before transplant, after cytoreduction. Recipient blood drawn about 28 days pretransplant and days 30, 100, 180 after. As to this clone: Its matching antigen is unknown.

Profiling relied on immunoSEQ multiplex PCR, and the TCRdb table lists in-frame clones only, not all of them. The data contain about 69,000 clones, roughly 95% of them singletons. Study-level points and caveats: Higher Inverse Simpson Index values in graft donor and pretransplant recipient predicted broader posttransplant TCR diversity. Pathologically expanded recipient clonotypes increased progressively from day 30 to day 180 as diversity fell. CD4 and CD8 repertoire contributions could not be separated without sorting.

The sequence was collected from a woman aged 45-60 years with acute myeloid leukemia. Some clones in this sample may be carry-over from other donors' samples. Material: peripheral blood mononuclear cells, obtained before stem cell transplant.

The CDR3 here is CASRPGQINTEAFF. The CDR3 bases are TGTGCCAGTAGGCCGGGACAGATAAACACTGAAGCTTTCTTT. The chain combines TRBV19 with TRBJ1-1; 7 bases are shared with TRBD1. The V segment lost 6 bases and the J segment 2 bases; nucleotides outside the gene matches: 6. The germline V gene has CDR1 LNHDA and CDR2 SQIVND (reference sequence). The CDR3 consists of 14 residues.